This T cell receptor (beta chain) was sequenced during a study of HIV-infected patients and healthy controls. TCRdb re-called the 5' RACE reads with MiXCR, one entry per CDR3 protein. The table lists around 20,000 distinct CDR3 sequences, approximately 18% of them singletons. The CDR3 contains 15 residues. Germline values: CDR1 SGHVS, CDR2 FQNEAQ. V lost 1 base, J lost 3 bases, and 12 bases lay in between. The sequenced sample was CD8+ T cells from blood. The J gene is TRBJ1-1, the V gene TRBV7-8; D possibly corresponds to TRBD1 (5 bases). The receptor comes from a human donor in good health. The CDR3 loop reads CASSLGQGGYTEAFF. For the CDR3, the DNA is TGTGCCAGCAGCTTAGGGCAGGGAGGGTACACTGAAGCTTTCTTT.